This T cell receptor beta chain was captured by sequencing in a study of identical twins (dated by TCRdb to 2016 to 2018). The study in broad terms: To test whether fetal clonotypes persist, this study deep-sequenced TCR alpha and beta repertoires from monozygotic twins, from unrelated adults of various ages, and from cord blood. To rule out contamination, the twin experiments were replicated at different times with different library preparation protocols.

To prepare the library, 5' RACE was applied. The sequencing machine was an Illumina HiSeq 2000. A universal primer binding site was added through template switching, and the final cDNA carried a unique molecular identifier so that TCR cDNA molecules could be counted accurately. Specific primers in the conserved constant-segment region were used to synthesize first-strand cDNA for the TCR alpha and beta chains. To control for contamination, each cDNA library was double barcoded with a SMART-Mk sample barcode plus Illumina barcodes. TruSeq adapter sequences, together with Illumina sample barcodes, were added in two successive PCR steps. Sequencing of the TCR alpha and beta cDNA libraries was done on the Illumina HiSeq platform using custom primers. From the authors' description of their analysis: MiGEC was used to process raw reads and extract unique molecular identifiers, and MiXCR was used to find CDR3 positions. For each individual, recombination models were inferred using an EM algorithm with the repgenHMM and IGoR tools. The tcR package in R was used for shared clonotype analysis, with sharing normalized by the product of cloneset sizes. To study raw recombination without the effects of thymic and clonal selection, out-of-frame nonproductive sequences were analyzed. Through fastp at Q25 and MiXCR, TCRdb rebuilt clones from the public reads, retaining in-frame beta chains. CDR3 protein duplicates are merged, each entry listing the most common genes and DNA. The authors' filters were not applied to this entry. Here the sample has approximately 700,000 distinct CDR3 sequences; 5.5% to 6.5% occur a single time. Approximately 1.6% of the sample is in the top ten clones.

Points the paper makes about the study in general: In beta out-of-frame sequences, excess twin sharing was weaker, because having fewer shared sequences lowered the signal-to-noise ratio. In monozygotic twins, recombination models systematically underestimated out-of-frame TCR alpha sharing, but the models matched the sharing seen between unrelated individuals. Fewer insertions were carried by abundant cord blood beta clonotypes; a weaker similar trend was observed in young adult naive repertoires, while no such trend was observed in memory repertoires. Zero-insertion analyses could be partly confounded by invariant T cells such as MAIT and iNKT, although diverse VJ usage argued against such confounding for most clonotypes. Because the same donors could not be followed over many years, the conclusions depended on cross-sectional statistical analysis. Out-of-frame TCR alpha sequences shared between twins showed an excess of low generation-probability sequences compared with coincidental sharing between unrelated individuals.

This clonotype has only a few counts. The target of this receptor is not known. It has no much larger one-base neighbor in the sample; base qualities were not kept. Only healthy Caucasian donors were included. The study also sequenced three unrelated non-twin adults: a male aged 18 to 30, a male aged 50 to 60 and a female aged 50 to 60. Using Miltenyi CD45RO+ enrichment and human naive T-cell isolation kits, memory (CD45RO+) and naive T cells were isolated from PBMC. The CDR3, from cysteine to phenylalanine, totals 13 residues. The CDR3 DNA has 39 bases and is translated from base 1. The germline V gene supplies CDR1 SGHAT and CDR2 FQNNGV. V loses 0 bases, J loses 15 bases, and the germline ends lie 15 bases apart.

The receptor chain draws on TRBV11-2 and TRBJ2-1; TRBD1 could be the D gene, as 6 bases match. The sequence came from a man aged 18 to 30 in good health. Sequenced: naive T cells sorted from blood. The cell subset or site label of this sample denotes: cells isolated with a human naive T-cell isolation kit. CDR3 reads: CASSLEIARQVFF. The DNA reads as follows: TGTGCCAGCAGCTTAGAGATAGCGCGACAGGTGTTCTTC.